This paragraph reports one T cell receptor beta chain. The data belong to a study of OX40 agonist ivuxolimab in advanced cancers. V lost 4 bases to trimming and J lost 2 bases, with 16 bases between them. There are 16 residues in the CDR3. The germline gives CDR1 MDHEN, CDR2 SYDVKM. Sequencing was performed with immunoSEQ multiplex PCR; in TCRdb, only in-frame clones are kept and a portion is missing. The sample lists some 80,000 clones; 85% to 95% were seen once. This clonotype was obtained from an adult with an advanced solid tumor such as melanoma, head and neck, liver or kidney cancer. V gene TRBV28 combines with J gene TRBJ2-3; a possible D gene is TRBD1 (6 bases). Sequenced here: CD4+ or CD8+ T cells sorted from blood, sampled in a trial of the OX40 agonist ivuxolimab. Written as DNA, the CDR3 is TGTGCCAGCAGTTCTCCTCGCAGGGGTTACACAGATACGCAGTATTTT. Amino acid sequence: CASSSPRRGYTDTQYF.